This TCR beta chain was captured by sequencing in a study of a mutant IDH1 vaccine in newly diagnosed glioma (dated by TCRdb to about 2021). About the study as a whole: Of the approximately 33 treated patients, around 60% were male and about 38% were female, and the mean age was approximately 40 years. Longitudinal TCRB deep sequencing was done for 25 to 30 treated patients, wherever samples were available for exploratory analyses. Before enrollment, patients had received standard therapy of radiotherapy alone, temozolomide alone, or radiochemotherapy with temozolomide; most received the combination. Peripheral blood samples were drawn at six visits, namely V03 (baseline), V05, V07, V10, V12 and V13.

Libraries came from the immunoSEQ multiplex PCR assay. Following the manufacturer's protocol, the hsTCRB Kit was used to amplify rearranged TCR beta chain sequences. TCRB libraries were sequenced on an Illumina MiSeq. The authors processed their data as follows. The kit vendor's proprietary platform handled demultiplexing, trimming and gene mapping. Imported from immuneACCESS, the table was reduced by TCRdb to in-frame sequences with V and J called. These copies leave out some clones; in studies compared against another copy, an unresolved V gene accounts for under half, and the cause of the remainder is not known. Clone size and the V and J calls come from that table; the DNA yielded D and trimming. The sample includes approximately 54,000 clones, with roughly 80% observed a single time. Together, the top ten hold 15% to 25% of the sample. The time point label corresponds to: baseline, week 1 (first vaccination visit). The sample's treatment or condition, from its label and the paper: pre-vaccination baseline after standard-of-care therapy. The donors had newly diagnosed IDH1-mutant astrocytomas of WHO grade 3 or 4 that showed loss of nuclear ATRX. The samples were drawn from NOA16, a multicentre, single-arm, open-label phase I trial in Germany that tested a mutant IDH1 peptide vaccine in humans for the first time. Visit V03 blood draws served as the baseline sample for immunogenicity testing. The DNeasy Blood and Tissue Kit was used to extract genomic DNA from EDTA blood for TCRB sequencing.

CDR1 and CDR2 (SEHNR, FQNEAQ) derive from the germline V gene (reference sequence). Compared with germline, V lacks 0 bases and J lacks 3 bases; bases without a gene match: 1. CDR3 length: 14 amino acids, cysteine to phenylalanine. This entry keeps only the CDR3 DNA: 42 bases, framed from base 1. Broad study findings and their caveats: Selection of PBMC samples for TCRB deep sequencing was based on availability. Pseudoprogression appeared unrelated to alterations in the top peripheral T cell clonotypes detected by TCRB sequencing. Across multiple MHC alleles, vaccine-induced immune responses were seen in 90% to 95% of patients. The authors stated that sample limitations prevented analyses of patient blood samples from being reproduced.

Concerning this clone: It lacks a known antigen. No much larger clonotype is one base removed from it; base qualities were not supplied.

The chain employs TRBV7-9 and TRBJ2-7, with 8 central nucleotides matching TRBD1. The sequenced sample was PBMCs, obtained from a glioma patient treated with radiotherapy, temozolomide or both. The source is a man aged 18 to 30 with glioma. In nucleotides, the sequence is TGTGCCAGCAGCTTAGCAACAGGGGGCTACGAGCAGTACTTC. The translation is CASSLATGGYEQYF.